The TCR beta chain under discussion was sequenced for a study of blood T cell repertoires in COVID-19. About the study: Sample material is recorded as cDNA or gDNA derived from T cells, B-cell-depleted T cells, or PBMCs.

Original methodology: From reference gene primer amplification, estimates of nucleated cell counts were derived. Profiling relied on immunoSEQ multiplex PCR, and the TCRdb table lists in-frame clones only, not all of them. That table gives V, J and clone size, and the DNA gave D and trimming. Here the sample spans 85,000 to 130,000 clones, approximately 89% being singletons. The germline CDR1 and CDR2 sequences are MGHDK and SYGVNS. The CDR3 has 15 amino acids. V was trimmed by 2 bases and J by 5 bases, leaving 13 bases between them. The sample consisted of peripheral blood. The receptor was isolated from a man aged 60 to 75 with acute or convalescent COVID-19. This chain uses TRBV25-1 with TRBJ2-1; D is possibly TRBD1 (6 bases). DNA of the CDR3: TGTGCCAGCAGTGAAGGGGGCAGGATAAACAATGAGCAGTTCTTC. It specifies CASSEGGRINNEQFF. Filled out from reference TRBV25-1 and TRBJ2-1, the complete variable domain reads EADIYQTPRYLVIGTGKKITLECSQTMGHDKMYWYQQDPGMELHLIHYSYGVNSTEKGDLSSESTVSRIRTEHFPLTLESARPSHTSQYLCASSEGGRINNEQFFGPGTRLTVL.